The 15 T cell receptor beta chains listed next were all sequenced from one sample in a study of cytomegalovirus exposure and HLA in healthy donors. The PCR made use of 60 Vbeta and 13 Jbeta primers. TCRdb's copy holds only in-frame clones and misses some; the assay was immunoSEQ multiplex PCR. The table shows approximately 120,000 clones, with about two thirds occurring only once. The sequenced sample consisted of PBMCs. Receptors originate from a man in his 60s in good health and CMV-seropositive.

V and J are TRBV29-1 and TRBJ1-5, with D hard to call. V was pared by 4 bases and J by 4 bases, with 11 bases between. This CDR3 spans 13 amino acids. Germline values: CDR1 SQVTM, CDR2 ANQGSEA. CDR3 sequence (DNA): TGCAGCGTTGCAAATGACGGGAATCAGCCCCAGCATTTT. Its protein product is CSVANDGNQPQHF.

This clone was recorded a few times. The rearrangement uses TRBV4-1 and TRBJ1-5, with 8 bases lining up with TRBD1. The CDR3 is 13 residues long. V lost 3 bases, J lost 5 bases, and 0 bases stayed unmatched. Germline V CDR1 and CDR2: MGHRA, YSYEKL. CDR3 loop: CASSQDRDQPQHF. CDR3 nucleotides: TGCGCCAGCAGCCAGGACAGGGATCAGCCCCAGCATTTT.

This chain links TRBV28 with TRBJ1-2; TRBD1 matches 7 bases. The CDR3 contains 16 residues. The V gene end was trimmed by 6 bases and the J gene end by 0 bases; junction bases not matched to a gene: 10. Germline V gene lookup returns CDR1 MDHEN and CDR2 SYDVKM. The CDR3 DNA reads TGTGCCAGCAGCTTACAGGGGTATGGAGCTAACTATGGCTACACCTTC. Its translation is CASSLQGYGANYGYTF.

The rearrangement uses TRBV5-1 and TRBJ2-3; D call uncertain. Germline assignment: CDR1 SGHRS and CDR2 YFSETQ. Trimming took off 4 bases at V and 0 bases at J, with 12 bases between the two ends. CDR3 size: 15 residues. CDR3 nucleotide sequence: TGCGCCAGCAGCGAGGTCCTATTTAGCACAGATACGCAGTATTTT. Translated, it gives CASSEVLFSTDTQYF. The variable domain in full, completed from reference TRBV5-1 and TRBJ2-3, reads KAGVTQTPRYLIKTRGQQVTLSCSPISGHRSVSWYQQTPGQGLQFLFEYFSETQRNKGNFPGRFSGRQFSNSRSEMNVSTLELGDSALYLCASSEVLFSTDTQYFGPGTRLTVL.

The chain combines TRBV4-1 with TRBJ2-7; D unresolved. The length of the CDR3 is 17 residues. Germline V gene lookup returns CDR1 MGHRA and CDR2 YSYEKL. V was trimmed by 4 bases and J by 0 bases, leaving 19 bases between them. CDR3 residues: CASSRNLPGLSSYEQYF. The CDR3 nucleotides are TGCGCCAGCAGCCGAAACTTGCCCGGTTTGAGCTCCTACGAGCAGTACTTC.

The V call is TRBV5-1, the J call TRBJ2-2, with 8 bases identical to TRBD1. The CDR3 loop spans 16 amino acids. CDR1 and CDR2 from the germline V gene are SGHRS and YFSETQ. V shed 5 bases, J shed 7 bases, and the junction held 13 bases outside the gene matches. In nucleotides, the CDR3 is TGCGCCAGCAGATTGCAGGGGGCGCGACGGAGCGGGGAGCTGTTTTTT. It yields the protein CASRLQGARRSGELFF.

The V call is TRBV6-5, the J call TRBJ1-2, with TRBD1 matching 7 bases. V gave up 4 bases and J gave up 2 bases; unmatched junction bases: 4. Germline loops: CDR1 MNHEY, CDR2 SVGAGI. The CDR3 is 14 residues long. DNA for the CDR3: TGTGCCAGCAGTTCACTACAGGGGAACTATGGCTACACCTTC. Translated, it gives CASSSLQGNYGYTF.

J is TRBJ1-5 and V is TRBV11-2, with unresolved D. CDR1 SGHAT and CDR2 FQNNGV come from the germline V gene. CDR3 length: 14 amino acids. Deletions cut 5 bases from V and 0 bases from J, with 8 bases between. The CDR3 here is CASSRSSSNQPQHF. In DNA form, the CDR3 reads TGTGCCAGCAGCCGGTCGAGTAGCAATCAGCCCCAGCATTTT. Full variable domain (missing parts from reference TRBV11-2 and TRBJ1-5): EAGVAQSPRYKIIEKRQSVAFWCNPISGHATLYWYQQILGQGPKLLIQFQNNGVVDDSQLPKDRFSAERLKGVDSTLKIQPAKLEDSAVYLCASSRSSSNQPQHFGDGTRLSIL.

This rearrangement joins TRBV15 to TRBJ2-7; 9 nucleotides line up with TRBD1. After removal of 2 bases from V and 6 bases from J, the junction contained 5 bases not matched to a gene. Germline-derived CDR1 and CDR2 are LNHNV and YYDKDF (reference sequence). This CDR3 contains 14 residues. CDR3 sequence: CATSRTGTGFEQYF. CDR3 nucleotide sequence: TGTGCCACCAGCAGAACCGGGACAGGGTTCGAGCAGTACTTC.

This chain connects TRBV18 to TRBJ1-6; TRBD1 is a possible D gene (6 bases). V lost 2 bases to trimming and J lost 7 bases, with 12 bases between them. The V gene's germline CDR1 is KGHSH and CDR2 LQKENI. This CDR3 comprises 15 residues. As DNA, the CDR3 is TGTGCCAGCTCACCATTTACAGGGAACAATTCACCCCTCCACTTT. Translation gives CASSPFTGNNSPLHF.

In this sample, this clone turned up a few times. The rearrangement uses TRBV5-6 and TRBJ2-6; no clear D. This CDR3 is built from 15 residues. V lost 4 bases to trimming and J lost 0 bases, with 8 bases between them. The V gene's germline CDR1 is SGHDT and CDR2 YYEEEE. The CDR3 region is CASSLISSGANVLTF. The DNA for the CDR3 is TGTGCCAGCAGCCTGATTAGCTCTGGGGCCAACGTCCTGACTTTC.

This clone was seen once. This chain uses TRBV21-1 with TRBJ1-1; TRBD1, the table's D call, lacks a check against the DNA. TRBV21-1 has pseudogene status. The CDR3 has 17 residues. This chain's CDR3 is CAPHYRDRGRLGAEAFF. In DNA form, the CDR3 reads TGTGCCCCGCATTACCGGGACAGGGGGAGGCTGGGTGCTGAAGCTTTCTTT.

The CDR3 region has the DNA TGTGCCAGCAGCTTAGCGGGGACAGGGAACACCGGGGAGCTGTTTTTT. Its translation: CASSLAGTGNTGELFF. The chain links TRBV7-6 to TRBJ2-2; 8 nucleotides match TRBD1. Germline V CDR1 and CDR2: SGHVS, FNYEAQ. V gave up 0 bases and J gave up 1 base; unmatched junction bases: 1. The CDR3 spans 16 residues.

This chain connects TRBV5-1 to TRBJ2-2, with 7 positions matching TRBD1. This CDR3 is built from 15 residues. The V and J ends lost 3 bases and 5 bases, in that order; junction bases with no gene match: 7. Germline V gene sequence: CDR1 SGHRS, CDR2 YFSETQ. CDR3 DNA sequence: TGCGCCAGCAGCTACGACAGGGTGAGGACCGGGGAGCTGTTTTTT. Its protein product is CASSYDRVRTGELFF.

This clone was counted a few times. The chain employs TRBV27 and TRBJ1-5; the match to TRBD1 covers 8 bases. CDR1 and CDR2 (germline): MNHEY, SMNVEV (reference sequence). The CDR3 runs 14 residues. V lost 5 bases and J lost 9; bases outside the gene matches: 9. The CDR3 DNA follows: TGTGCCAGCAGTCCAGGGACAGGCCTTCGGCCCCAGCATTTT. It specifies CASSPGTGLRPQHF.